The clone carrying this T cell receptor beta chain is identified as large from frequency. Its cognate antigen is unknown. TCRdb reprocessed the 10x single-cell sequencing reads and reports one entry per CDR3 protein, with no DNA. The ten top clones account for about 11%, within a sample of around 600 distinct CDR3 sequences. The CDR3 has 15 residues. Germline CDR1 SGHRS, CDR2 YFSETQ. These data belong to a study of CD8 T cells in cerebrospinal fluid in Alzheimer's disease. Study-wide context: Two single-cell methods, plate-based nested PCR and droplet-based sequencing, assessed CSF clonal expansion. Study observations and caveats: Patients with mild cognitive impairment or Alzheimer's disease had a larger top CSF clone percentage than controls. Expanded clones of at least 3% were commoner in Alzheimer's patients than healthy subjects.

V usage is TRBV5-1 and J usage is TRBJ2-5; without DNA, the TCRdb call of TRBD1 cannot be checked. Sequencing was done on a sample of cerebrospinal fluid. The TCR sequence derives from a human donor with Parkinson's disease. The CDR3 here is CASSPGTGGPKTQYF.